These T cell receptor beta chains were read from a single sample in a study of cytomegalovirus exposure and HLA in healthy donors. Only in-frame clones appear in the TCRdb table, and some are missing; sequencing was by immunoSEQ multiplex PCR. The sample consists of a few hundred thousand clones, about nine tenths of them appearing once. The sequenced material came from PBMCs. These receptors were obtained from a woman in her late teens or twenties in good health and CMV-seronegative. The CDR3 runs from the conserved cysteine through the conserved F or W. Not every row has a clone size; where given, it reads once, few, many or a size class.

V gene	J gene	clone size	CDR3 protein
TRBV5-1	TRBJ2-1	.	CASSRGQNSYNEQFF
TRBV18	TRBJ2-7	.	CASSPRTAKRDEQYF
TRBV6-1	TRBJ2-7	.	CASSFETGPNEQYF
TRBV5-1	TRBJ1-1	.	CASSFRDTDTEAFF
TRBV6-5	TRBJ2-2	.	CASSYSNDYTGELFF
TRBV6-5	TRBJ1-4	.	CASSRGQMGNEKLFF
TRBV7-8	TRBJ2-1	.	CASSLRASGSSMGFNEQFF
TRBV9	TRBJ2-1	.	CASSVGSGGVNEQFF
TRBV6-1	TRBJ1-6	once	CASSVNRVNSPLHF
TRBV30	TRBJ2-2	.	CAWAGVGGGGELFF
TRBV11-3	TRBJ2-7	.	CASSTGQGPPSYEQYF
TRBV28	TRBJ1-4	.	CASRTGIRGKLFF
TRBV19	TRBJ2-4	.	CASSTLQGARSIQYF
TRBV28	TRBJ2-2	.	CASISGGRTGELFF
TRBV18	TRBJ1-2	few	CASSPLDRTSGYTF
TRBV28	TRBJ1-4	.	CASSEPGTGGEKLFF
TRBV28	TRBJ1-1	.	CASKTLVSRGQIMGTEAFF
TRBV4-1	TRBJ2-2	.	CAGGLAGGPRTGELFF
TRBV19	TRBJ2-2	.	CASSNPLAGGTGELFF
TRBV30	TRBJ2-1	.	CAWGLSSSYNEQFF
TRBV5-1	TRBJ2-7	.	CASSFRLAGGYTDEQYF
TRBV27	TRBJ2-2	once	CASSITGGELFF
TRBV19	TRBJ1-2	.	CASRKQGVEGYTF
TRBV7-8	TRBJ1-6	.	CASSSRTGDNSPLHF
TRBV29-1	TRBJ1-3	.	CSVELVPGNTIYF
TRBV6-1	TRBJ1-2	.	CASSRGTGSGYTF
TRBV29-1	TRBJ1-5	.	CSAGDSRSGPQHF
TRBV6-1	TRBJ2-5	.	CASSHPQETQYF
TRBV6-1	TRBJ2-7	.	CASSEASGSPYEQYF
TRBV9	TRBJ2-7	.	CASSVASSTYEQYF
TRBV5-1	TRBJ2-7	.	CASSLDRSYEQYF
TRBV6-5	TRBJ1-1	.	CASDGGASEAFF
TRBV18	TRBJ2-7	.	CASSPTGTNFNEQYF
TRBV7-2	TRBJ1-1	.	CASSFTGVYTEAFF
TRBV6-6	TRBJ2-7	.	CASSRGTGKYEQYF
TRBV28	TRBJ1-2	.	CASSRRDIANYGYTF
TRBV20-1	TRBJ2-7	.	CSARDSYEQYF
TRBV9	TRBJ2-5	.	CASSTSGGGETQYF
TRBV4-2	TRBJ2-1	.	CASSQVRASGHNEQFF
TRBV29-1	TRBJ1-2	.	CSVLGQNYGYTF
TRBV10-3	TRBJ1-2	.	CAIIRDREIF
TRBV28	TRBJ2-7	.	CASSLPDRGVPYEQYF
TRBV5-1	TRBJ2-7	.	CASSLFNSYEQYF
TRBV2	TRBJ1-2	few	CASSEAQGGDYTF
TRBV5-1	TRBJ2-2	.	CASSSPRDRGTNTGELFF